This entry features one T cell receptor (beta chain) sequence. Its antigen remains unidentified. These data are taken from a study of blood T cells in healthy people across ages. Overall study results and limits: Higher diversity, along with more naive CD4+ cells, distinguished long-lived donors from aged donors.

A second about 7 to 12 cycle PCR used barcoded and J-beta primers. Sequencing yielded, for each sample, at least 2.5 million paired-end reads carrying CDR3. MiXCR was run by TCRdb on the 5' RACE reads, yielding one entry per CDR3 protein. The table includes 780,000 or so distinct CDR3 sequences, roughly three fifths detected once. Every sample had a minimum of 6 million PBMCs isolated. The TCR sequence derives from a man between 40 and 49 years old in good health. Sequenced input: blood.

CDR3 amino acids: CSAAPRGEQYF. The CDR3, as DNA: TGCAGTGCTGCTCCTAGGGGCGAGCAGTACTTC. The chain uses TRBV20-1 and TRBJ2-5; possibly TRBD1 for D (5 bases). The assigned J gene may be wrong: the sequence end matches TRBJ2-7 better. CDR3 length: 11 amino acids. Germline CDR1 reads DFQATT; CDR2 reads SNEGSKA (reference sequence).